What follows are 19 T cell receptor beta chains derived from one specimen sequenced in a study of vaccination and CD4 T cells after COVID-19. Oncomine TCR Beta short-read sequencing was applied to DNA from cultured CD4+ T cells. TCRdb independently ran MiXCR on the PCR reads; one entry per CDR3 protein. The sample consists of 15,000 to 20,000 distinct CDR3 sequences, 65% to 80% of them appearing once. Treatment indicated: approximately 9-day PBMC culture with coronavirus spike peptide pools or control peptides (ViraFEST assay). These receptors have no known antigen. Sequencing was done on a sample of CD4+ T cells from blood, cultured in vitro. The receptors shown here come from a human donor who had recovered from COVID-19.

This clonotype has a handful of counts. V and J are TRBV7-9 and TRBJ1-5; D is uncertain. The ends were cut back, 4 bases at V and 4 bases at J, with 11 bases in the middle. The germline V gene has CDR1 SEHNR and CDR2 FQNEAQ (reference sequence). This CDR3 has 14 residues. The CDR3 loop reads CASSSYGENQPQHF. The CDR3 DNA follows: TGTGCCAGCAGCTCTTACGGAGAAAATCAGCCCCAGCATTTT.

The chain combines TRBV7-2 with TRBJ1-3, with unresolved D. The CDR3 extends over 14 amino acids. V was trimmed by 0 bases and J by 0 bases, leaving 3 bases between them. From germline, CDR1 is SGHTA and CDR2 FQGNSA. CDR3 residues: CASSLAPSGNTIYF. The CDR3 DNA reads TGTGCCAGCAGCTTAGCCCCCTCTGGAAACACCATATATTTT.

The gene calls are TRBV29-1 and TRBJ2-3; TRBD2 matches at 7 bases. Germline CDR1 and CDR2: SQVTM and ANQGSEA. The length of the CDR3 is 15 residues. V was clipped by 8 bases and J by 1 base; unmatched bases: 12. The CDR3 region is CSTTGGIRRTDTQYF. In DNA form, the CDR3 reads TGCAGCACCACCGGGGGGATCAGGCGCACAGATACGCAGTATTTT.

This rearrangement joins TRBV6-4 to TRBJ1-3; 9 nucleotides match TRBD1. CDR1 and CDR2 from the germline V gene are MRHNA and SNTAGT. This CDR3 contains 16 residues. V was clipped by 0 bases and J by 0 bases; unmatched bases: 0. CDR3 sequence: CASSDSDRGSGNTIYF. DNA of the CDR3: TGTGCCAGCAGTGACTCGGACAGGGGCTCTGGAAACACCATATATTTT.

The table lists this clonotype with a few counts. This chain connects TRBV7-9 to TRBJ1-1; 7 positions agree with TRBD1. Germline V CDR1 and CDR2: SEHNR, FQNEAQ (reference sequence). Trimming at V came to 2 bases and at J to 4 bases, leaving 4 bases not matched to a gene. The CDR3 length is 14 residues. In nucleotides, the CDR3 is TGTGCCAGCAGCTTAACAGGGGTGGTCACTGAAGCTTTCTTT. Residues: CASSLTGVVTEAFF.

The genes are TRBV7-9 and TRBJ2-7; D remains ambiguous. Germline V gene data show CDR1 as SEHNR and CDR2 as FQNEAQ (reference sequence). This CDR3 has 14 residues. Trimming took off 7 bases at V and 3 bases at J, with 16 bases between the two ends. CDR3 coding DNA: TGTGCCAGCATCGGATGGGGTACTGGCTACGAGCAGTACTTC. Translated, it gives CASIGWGTGYEQYF.

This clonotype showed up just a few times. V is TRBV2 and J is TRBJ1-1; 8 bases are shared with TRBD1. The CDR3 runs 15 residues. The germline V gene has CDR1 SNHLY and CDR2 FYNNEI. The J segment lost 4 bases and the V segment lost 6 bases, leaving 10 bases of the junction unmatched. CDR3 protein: CASSRQGLSGTEAFF. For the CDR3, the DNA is TGTGCCAGCAGCCGACAGGGGTTGAGCGGCACTGAAGCTTTCTTT.

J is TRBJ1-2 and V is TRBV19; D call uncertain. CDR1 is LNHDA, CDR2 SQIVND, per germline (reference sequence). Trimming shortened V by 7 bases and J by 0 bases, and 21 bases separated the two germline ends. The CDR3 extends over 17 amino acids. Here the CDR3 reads CASNDPPRGLTNYGYTF. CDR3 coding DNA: TGTGCCAGTAACGACCCCCCCCGGGGTCTGACTAACTATGGCTACACCTTC.

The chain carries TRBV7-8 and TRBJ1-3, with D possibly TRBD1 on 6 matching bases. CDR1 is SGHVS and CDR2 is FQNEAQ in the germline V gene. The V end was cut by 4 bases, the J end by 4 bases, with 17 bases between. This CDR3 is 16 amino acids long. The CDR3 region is CASSSGPGQTGNTIYF. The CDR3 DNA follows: TGTGCCAGCAGCTCGGGCCCCGGACAGACGGGAAACACCATATATTTT. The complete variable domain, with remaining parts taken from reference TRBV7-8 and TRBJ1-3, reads GAGVSQSPRYKVAKRGQDVALRCDPISGHVSLFWYQQALGQGPEFLTYFQNEAQLDKSGLPSDRFFAERPEGSVSTLKIQRTQQEDSAVYLCASSSGPGQTGNTIYFGEGSWLTVV.

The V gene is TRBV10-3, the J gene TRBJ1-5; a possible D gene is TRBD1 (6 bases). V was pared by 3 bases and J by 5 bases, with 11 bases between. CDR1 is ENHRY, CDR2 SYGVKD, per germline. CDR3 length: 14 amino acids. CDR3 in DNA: TGTGCCATCAGTGAACAGGGACTTGATCAGCCCCAGCATTTT. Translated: CAISEQGLDQPQHF.

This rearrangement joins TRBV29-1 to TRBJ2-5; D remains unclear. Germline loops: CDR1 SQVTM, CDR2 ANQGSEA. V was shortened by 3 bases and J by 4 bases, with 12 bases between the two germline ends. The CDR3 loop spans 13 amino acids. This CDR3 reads CSVDTGPGETQYF. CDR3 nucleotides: TGCAGCGTTGATACCGGGCCGGGAGAGACCCAGTACTTC. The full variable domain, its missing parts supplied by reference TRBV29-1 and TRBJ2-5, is SAVISQKPSRDICQRGTSLTIQCQVDSQVTMMFWYRQQPGQSLTLIATANQGSEATYESGFVIDKFPISRPNLTFSTLTVSNMSPEDSSIYLCSVDTGPGETQYFGPGTRLLVL.

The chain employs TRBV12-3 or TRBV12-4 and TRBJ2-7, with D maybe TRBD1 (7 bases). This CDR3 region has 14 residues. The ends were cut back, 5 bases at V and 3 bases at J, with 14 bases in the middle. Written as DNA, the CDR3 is TGTGCCAGCAGTCCCCAGGGGGGAGGCTACGAGCAGTACTTC. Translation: CASSPQGGGYEQYF.

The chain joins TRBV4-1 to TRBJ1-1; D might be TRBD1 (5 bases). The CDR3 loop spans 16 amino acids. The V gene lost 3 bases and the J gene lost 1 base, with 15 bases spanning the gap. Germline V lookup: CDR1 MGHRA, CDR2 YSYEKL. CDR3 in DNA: TGCGCCAGCAGCCAGAGGGGCACAGGATGGAACACTGAAGCTTTCTTT. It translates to CASSQRGTGWNTEAFF.

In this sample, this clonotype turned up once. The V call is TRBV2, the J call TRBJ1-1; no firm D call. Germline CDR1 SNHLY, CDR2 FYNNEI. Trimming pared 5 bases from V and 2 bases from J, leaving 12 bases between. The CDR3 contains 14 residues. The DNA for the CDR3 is TGTGCCAGCAGTAACCGGTATCATAACACTGAAGCTTTCTTT. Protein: CASSNRYHNTEAFF.

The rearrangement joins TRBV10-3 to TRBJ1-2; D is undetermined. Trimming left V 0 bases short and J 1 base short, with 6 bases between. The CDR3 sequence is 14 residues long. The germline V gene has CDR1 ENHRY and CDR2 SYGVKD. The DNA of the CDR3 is TGTGCCATCAGTGAGTCTACCGGTAACTATGGCTACACCTTC. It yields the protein CAISESTGNYGYTF.

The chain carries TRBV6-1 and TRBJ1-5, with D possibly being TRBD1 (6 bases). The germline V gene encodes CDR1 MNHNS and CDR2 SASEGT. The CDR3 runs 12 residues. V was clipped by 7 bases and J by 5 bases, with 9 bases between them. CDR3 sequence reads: CASNRDDQPQHF. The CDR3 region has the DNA TGTGCCAGCAACAGGGACGATCAGCCCCAGCATTTT.

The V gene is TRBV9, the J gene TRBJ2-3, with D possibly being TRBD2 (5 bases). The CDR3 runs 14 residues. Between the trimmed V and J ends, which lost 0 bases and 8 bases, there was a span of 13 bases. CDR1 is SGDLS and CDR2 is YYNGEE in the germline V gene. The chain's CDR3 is CASSVGEGAVTQYF. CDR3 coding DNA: TGTGCCAGCAGCGTAGGTGAGGGAGCAGTTACGCAGTATTTT.

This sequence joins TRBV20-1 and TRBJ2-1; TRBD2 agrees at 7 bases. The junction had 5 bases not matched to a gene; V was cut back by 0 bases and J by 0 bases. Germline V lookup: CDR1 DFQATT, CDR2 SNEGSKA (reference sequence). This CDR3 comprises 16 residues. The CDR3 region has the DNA TGCAGTGCTAGAGATTTGGGGGGGAGCTCCTACAATGAGCAGTTCTTC. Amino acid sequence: CSARDLGGSSYNEQFF.

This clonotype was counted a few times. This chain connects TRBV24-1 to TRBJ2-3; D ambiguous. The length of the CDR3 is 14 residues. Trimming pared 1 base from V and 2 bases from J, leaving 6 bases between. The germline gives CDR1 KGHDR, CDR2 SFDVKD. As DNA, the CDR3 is TGTGCCACCAGTGATTTAGTCCACACAGATACGCAGTATTTT. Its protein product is CATSDLVHTDTQYF.